One and the same sample provided the 26 T cell receptor beta chains below, sequenced in a study of T cell responses to AZD1222 COVID-19 vaccine. Sequencing used immunoSEQ multiplex PCR; TCRdb keeps in-frame clones, though not all of them. Of some 150,000 clones listed, 75% to 90% are singletons. The material sequenced was peripheral blood, taken on day 0 of AZD1222 vaccination. The receptor set was obtained from an adult in good health.

The chain is built from TRBV6-5 and TRBJ1-1; no reliable D call. The CDR3 runs 13 residues. Germline V gene sequence: CDR1 MNHEY, CDR2 SVGAGI. The germline V and J ends were trimmed by 7 bases and 3 bases, with 12 bases remaining between them. CDR3 sequence: CASTPRSYTEAFF. The CDR3 DNA reads as TGTGCCAGCACCCCAAGGAGTTACACTGAAGCTTTCTTT.

The V gene is TRBV9, the J gene TRBJ2-3, with 9 bases matching TRBD2. Trimming took 3 bases from V and 6 from J; bases not matched to a gene: 14. The CDR3 extends over 17 amino acids. The germline V gene has CDR1 SGDLS and CDR2 YYNGEE. The CDR3 DNA reads as TGTGCCAGCAGCGCGGGGGGAGCGATTAGCGGGGGTGATACGCAGTATTTT. Residues: CASSAGGAISGGDTQYF.

V gene TRBV15 combines with J gene TRBJ1-1; D is perhaps TRBD1 (5 bases). CDR1 and CDR2 from the germline V gene are LNHNV and YYDKDF (reference sequence). This CDR3 contains 15 residues. Trimming removed 1 base from V and 4 bases from J, with 13 bases in between. In nucleotides, the CDR3 is TGTGCCACCAGCAGAGGAGCAGGGTCAGGCACTGAAGCTTTCTTT. It specifies CATSRGAGSGTEAFF.

This chain connects TRBV3-1 (or the pseudogene TRBV3-2) to TRBJ2-1, with TRBD2 as a possible D gene (6 bases). With 1 base removed from V and 6 bases from J, the gap between germline ends came to 16 bases. The germline CDR1 and CDR2 sequences are LGHDT and YNNKEL (reference sequence). This CDR3 comprises 16 residues. The DNA for the CDR3 is TGTGCCAGCAGCCAAGTGGTCGGGACTCAGTTCAATGAGCAGTTCTTC. Its protein is CASSQVVGTQFNEQFF.

In DNA, the CDR3 is TGTGCCAGTAGGGGGACAGATGGTGGTCAGCCCCAGCATTTT. As protein: CASRGTDGGQPQHF. This chain links TRBV19 with TRBJ1-5; TRBD1 matches 7 bases. From germline, CDR1 is LNHDA and CDR2 SQIVND (reference sequence). This CDR3 spans 14 amino acids. V was clipped by 6 bases and J by 6 bases; unmatched bases: 8. Supplemented by reference TRBV19 and TRBJ1-5, the full variable domain reads DGGITQSPKYLFRKEGQNVTLSCEQNLNHDAMYWYRQDPGQGLRLIYYSQIVNDFQKGDIAEGYSVSREKKESFPLTVTSAQKNPTAFYLCASRGTDGGQPQHFGDGTRLSIL.

The CDR3 DNA follows: TGTGCCAGTCGTACGCCCGGGCCACAGGGCCTGGTCTGGACTGAAGCTTTCTTT. It translates to CASRTPGPQGLVWTEAFF. The rearrangement uses TRBV19 and TRBJ1-1; tentatively, D is TRBD1 (6 bases). Germline V gene data show CDR1 as LNHDA and CDR2 as SQIVND (reference sequence). The germline V and J ends were trimmed by 8 bases and 5 bases, with 30 bases remaining between them. CDR3 size: 18 residues.

The chain recombines TRBV13 with TRBJ2-5; a possible D gene is TRBD1 (5 bases). The CDR3 runs to 14 residues. The germline gives CDR1 PRHDT, CDR2 FYEKMQ (reference sequence). V was shortened by 5 bases and J by 2 bases, with 12 bases between the two germline ends. The CDR3: CASSALTEQETQYF. In DNA, the CDR3 is TGTGCCAGCAGCGCGCTGACAGAACAAGAGACCCAGTACTTC.

This clone came up a few times. V is TRBV6-4 and J is TRBJ2-3; D unresolved. Germline CDR1 and CDR2: MRHNA and SNTAGT. Trimming took off 6 bases at V and 0 bases at J, with 13 bases between the two ends. The CDR3 extends over 15 amino acids. The chain's CDR3 is CASSAVVDSTDTQYF. Here the CDR3 DNA reads TGTGCCAGCAGCGCCGTCGTGGACAGCACAGATACGCAGTATTTT.

The chain joins TRBV19 to TRBJ1-2; perhaps TRBD1 as D (6 bases). The CDR3 is 17 residues long. Germline V gene sequence: CDR1 LNHDA, CDR2 SQIVND (reference sequence). The V and J ends lost 4 bases and 5 bases respectively, with 23 bases between them. Here the CDR3 reads CASSTSRGAGGSYGYTF. The CDR3, as DNA: TGTGCCAGTAGTACCTCCCGGGGCGCCGGGGGCTCATATGGCTACACCTTC.

This clone was counted a single time. The gene calls are TRBV19 and TRBJ2-5; the D is unclear. Germline CDR1 is LNHDA and CDR2 is SQIVND (reference sequence). V was shortened by 9 bases and J by 5 bases, with 19 bases between the two germline ends. The CDR3 covers 14 residues. The CDR3 region has the DNA TGTGCCAGCTCCGACGGAGCTTCCGCGGAGACCCAGTACTTC. Translation: CASSDGASAETQYF.

This chain uses TRBV7-9 with TRBJ2-5, with 8 bases matching TRBD1. The V and J ends lost 5 bases and 0 bases, in that order; junction bases with no gene match: 8. CDR1 is SEHNR and CDR2 is FQNEAQ in the germline V gene (reference sequence). The CDR3 is 16 amino acids. The CDR3 DNA reads TGTGCCAGCAGCCCGCCGGACAGGGTCAACCAAGAGACCCAGTACTTC. Protein product: CASSPPDRVNQETQYF.

The chain combines TRBV19 with TRBJ1-1; possible D gene TRBD1, 5 bases. CDR1 and CDR2 from the germline V gene are LNHDA and SQIVND (reference sequence). V shed 2 bases and J shed 4 bases, with 11 bases lying between them. The length of the CDR3 is 14 residues. CDR3 residues: CASSIRGLGTEAFF. The CDR3 bases are TGTGCCAGTAGTATACGGGGACTGGGCACTGAAGCTTTCTTT. Complete variable domain (other parts from reference TRBV19 and TRBJ1-1): DGGITQSPKYLFRKEGQNVTLSCEQNLNHDAMYWYRQDPGQGLRLIYYSQIVNDFQKGDIAEGYSVSREKKESFPLTVTSAQKNPTAFYLCASSIRGLGTEAFFGQGTRLTVV.

The rearrangement joins TRBV11-3 to TRBJ2-7, with 16 positions matching TRBD2. Unmatched junction bases numbered 11, after V lost 6 bases and J lost 6 bases. The CDR3 is made up of 17 amino acids. Per the germline V gene, CDR1 is SGHNT and CDR2 is YENEEA. CDR3 nucleotides: TGTGCCAGCAGTTCGCCCGGGACTAGCGGGAGGGTGAGCGAGCAGTACTTC. Protein sequence: CASSSPGTSGRVSEQYF.

This chain links TRBV7-2 with TRBJ1-2, with TRBD1 identical over 8 bases. After removal of 3 bases from V and 2 bases from J, the junction contained 2 bases not matched to a gene. The germline V gene has CDR1 SGHTA and CDR2 FQGNSA. CDR3 length equals 14 residues. In DNA form, the CDR3 reads TGTGCCAGCAGCTTGGGACAGGCGAACTATGGCTACACCTTC. Its translation is CASSLGQANYGYTF.

The chain joins TRBV3-1 (or the pseudogene TRBV3-2) to TRBJ2-7; no clear D. Trimming removed 11 bases from V and 3 bases from J, with 17 bases in between. This CDR3 spans 13 amino acids. The germline gives CDR1 LGHDT, CDR2 YNNKEL (reference sequence). The CDR3 here is CAGLGHLLYEQYF. CDR3 nucleotide sequence: TGTGCCGGGCTCGGGCACCTCCTCTACGAGCAGTACTTC.

The CDR3 reads CASSAEGGNTEAFF. The CDR3 DNA is TGTGCCAGCAGTGCAGAGGGAGGGAACACTGAAGCTTTCTTT. The V call is TRBV7-8, the J call TRBJ1-1; D not resolved. V gave up 6 bases and J gave up 1 base, with 12 bases separating them. CDR1 is SGHVS and CDR2 is FQNEAQ in the germline V gene. The CDR3 spans 14 residues.

The gene calls are TRBV27 and TRBJ2-7, with D possibly matching TRBD2 (5 bases). The CDR3 contains 14 residues. The V gene lost 5 bases and the J gene lost 2 bases, with 13 bases spanning the gap. The V gene's germline CDR1 is MNHEY and CDR2 SMNVEV (reference sequence). The DNA for the CDR3 is TGTGCCAGCAGTCGACGGGGTTTAACCTACGAGCAGTACTTC. Protein product: CASSRRGLTYEQYF.

The chain joins TRBV20-1 to TRBJ1-1; D perhaps matches TRBD1 (5 bases). Germline CDR1 reads DFQATT; CDR2 reads SNEGSKA (reference sequence). The V gene lost 3 bases and the J gene lost 3 bases, with 11 bases spanning the gap. The CDR3 consists of 13 residues. The CDR3 bases are TGCAGTGCTAGTTTAGGGGCGGACACTGAAGCTTTCTTT. This translates into CSASLGADTEAFF.

This clone has only a few counts. The chain combines TRBV5-4 with TRBJ1-2; D not resolved. Germline V CDR1 and CDR2: SGHNT, YYREEE (reference sequence). The CDR3 extends over 11 amino acids. The germline V and J ends were trimmed by 3 bases and 8 bases, with 8 bases remaining between them. CDR3 loop: CASSSVEGYTF. In DNA form, the CDR3 reads TGTGCCAGCAGCTCTGTAGAGGGCTACACCTTC.

V is TRBV30 and J is TRBJ1-1; 7 nucleotides match TRBD1. The germline CDR1 and CDR2 sequences are GTSNPN and SVGIG (reference sequence). The trim removed 3 bases at V and 1 base at J, leaving 8 bases unmatched. This CDR3 has 15 amino acids. The CDR3 bases are TGTGCCTGGAGCGCACGAGGGACAGCGAACACTGAAGCTTTCTTT. Translating gives CAWSARGTANTEAFF.

The J gene is TRBJ1-1, the V gene TRBV9, with D uncertain. The CDR3 is 12 amino acids. Germline values: CDR1 SGDLS, CDR2 YYNGEE. V was clipped by 4 bases and J by 8 bases, with 12 bases between them. This CDR3 is CASSPVGPEAFF. Written as DNA, the CDR3 is TGTGCCAGCAGCCCCGTCGGGCCCGAAGCTTTCTTT.

The chain uses TRBV20-1 and TRBJ1-4; D is uncertain. The CDR3 has 10 amino acids. Germline V gene sequence: CDR1 DFQATT, CDR2 SNEGSKA (reference sequence). The CDR3 nucleotides read TGCAGCGCATTCGAAGAAAAACTGTTTTTT. This sequence encodes CSAFEEKLFF.

The chain couples TRBV11-3 to TRBJ2-7, with 8 bases lining up with TRBD2. The CDR3 runs 15 residues. Trimming removed 5 bases from V and 6 bases from J; junction bases left unmatched: 12. Germline V lookup: CDR1 SGHNT, CDR2 YENEEA. The CDR3 spells CASSLGSAGGGEQYF. The DNA for the CDR3 is TGTGCCAGCAGCCTCGGTTCGGCGGGGGGCGGCGAGCAGTACTTC.

The rearrangement links TRBV3-1 (or the pseudogene TRBV3-2) to TRBJ1-1; no clear D. The CDR3 is 13 amino acids. The germline CDR1 and CDR2 sequences are LGHDT and YNNKEL (reference sequence). V shed 2 bases and J shed 4 bases, with 8 bases lying between them. CDR3 bases: TGTGCCAGCAGCCAATCCGAAACCACTGAAGCTTTCTTT. Translation gives CASSQSETTEAFF.

The CDR3 is CASSLSGYGNTIYF. The CDR3 DNA sequence: TGTGCCAGCAGCCTTTCCGGGTATGGAAACACCATATATTTT. V gene TRBV6-6 combines with J gene TRBJ1-3; D unclear. This CDR3 contains 14 residues. V was clipped by 6 bases and J by 3 bases, with 12 bases between them. Germline CDR1 reads MNHNY; CDR2 reads SVGAGI (reference sequence).

V is TRBV5-1 and J is TRBJ2-2, with D perhaps TRBD2 (6 bases). This CDR3 is 14 amino acids long. Germline-derived CDR1 and CDR2 are SGHRS and YFSETQ. The V and J ends lost 3 bases and 2 bases respectively, with 8 bases between them. CDR3 sequence reads: CASSSGTNTGELFF. Here the CDR3 DNA reads TGCGCCAGCAGCTCCGGGACTAACACCGGGGAGCTGTTTTTT. The whole variable domain, remainder taken from reference TRBV5-1 and TRBJ2-2, is KAGVTQTPRYLIKTRGQQVTLSCSPISGHRSVSWYQQTPGQGLQFLFEYFSETQRNKGNFPGRFSGRQFSNSRSEMNVSTLELGDSALYLCASSSGTNTGELFFGEGSRLTVL.